The subject of this entry is one TCR beta chain. Its target is not known. This sample stems from a study of cytomegalovirus exposure and HLA in healthy donors. Whole-study results and caveats: The study had only CMV serostatus as immune exposure information. For presence/absence analyses, sequencing depth was assumed to be roughly uniform across donors. A few chains linked to CMV were shown in vitro to be specific for CMV antigens. A likely sequencing artifact accounted for one observed cluster of highly shared sequence variants.

The primer mix had 60 Vbeta and 13 Jbeta primers. Only in-frame clones appear in the TCRdb table, and some are missing; sequencing was by immunoSEQ multiplex PCR. Here the sample spans about 200,000 clones, roughly 80% being singletons. There are 15 residues in the CDR3. The germline CDR1 and CDR2 sequences are ENHRY and SYGVKD. V usage is TRBV10-3 and J usage is TRBJ2-5, with D tentatively TRBD1 (5 bases). The J call is uncertain, as TRBJ2-7 better fits the DNA end. Sequenced: PBMCs. The TCR sequence derives from a woman under 30 in good health and CMV-seronegative. CDR3 sequence: CAISESQGSPYEQYF. In nucleotides, the CDR3 is TGTGCCATCAGTGAGTCCCAGGGATCGCCCTACGAGCAGTACTTC.